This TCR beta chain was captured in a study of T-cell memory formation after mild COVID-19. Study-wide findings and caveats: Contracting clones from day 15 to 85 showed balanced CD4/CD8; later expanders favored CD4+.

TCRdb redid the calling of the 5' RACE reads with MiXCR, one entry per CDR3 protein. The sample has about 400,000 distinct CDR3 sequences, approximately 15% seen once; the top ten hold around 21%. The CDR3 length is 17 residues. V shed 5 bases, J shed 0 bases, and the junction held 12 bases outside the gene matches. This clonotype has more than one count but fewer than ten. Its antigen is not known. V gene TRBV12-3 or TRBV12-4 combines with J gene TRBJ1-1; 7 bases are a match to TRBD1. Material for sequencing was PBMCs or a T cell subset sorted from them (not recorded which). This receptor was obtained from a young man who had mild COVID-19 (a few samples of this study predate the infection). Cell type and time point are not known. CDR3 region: CASSPLLFTGVNTEAFF. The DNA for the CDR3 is TGTGCCAGCAGTCCCCTTTTATTTACAGGGGTGAACACTGAAGCTTTCTTT.